The clone carrying this T cell receptor beta chain has only a few counts. Its antigen is still unknown. The PCR employed 60 Vbeta primers together with 13 Jbeta primers. Method: immunoSEQ multiplex PCR; TCRdb's copy keeps in-frame clones and lacks some. Of fewer than 150,000 clones listed, roughly 74% were seen once; the top ten hold approximately 6%. V trimming: 4 bases; J trimming: 1 base; junction bases outside the gene matches: 1. Germline loops: CDR1 LGHNA, CDR2 YSLEER. The CDR3 covers 14 residues. This record belongs to a study of cytomegalovirus exposure and HLA in healthy donors. Study-wide results and caveats: Earlier analysis found most TCR beta V segments productive about 87% or about 30% of the time.

The specimen was PBMCs. This rearrangement joins TRBV4-3 to TRBJ1-5; 7 bases map to TRBD1. The clonotype originates from a woman aged 50 to 60 in good health and CMV-seropositive. CDR3 DNA sequence: TGCGCCAGCAGCCTGGGACAGAGCAATCAGCCCCAGCATTTT. Protein product: CASSLGQSNQPQHF.